These 15 T cell receptor beta chains were all obtained from the same sample, sequenced in a study of T cells in tuberculosis. The repertoire was sequenced with immunoSEQ multiplex PCR; TCRdb's copy has only in-frame clones and lacks some. The table lists about 30,000 clones, 85% to 90% of them singletons, with around 6.1% in the top ten. The sequenced sample was PBMCs. The receptors shown here come from a donor aged 10-29 years with latent tuberculosis or without tuberculosis infection.

This chain's CDR3 is CASSLIVSYEQYF. The CDR3 DNA sequence: TGTGCCAGCAGCTTAATCGTTTCCTACGAGCAGTACTTC. This rearrangement joins TRBV7-2 to TRBJ2-7; D is unclear. The CDR3 loop spans 13 amino acids. V was shortened by 2 bases and J by 1 base, with 6 bases between the two germline ends. From germline, CDR1 is SGHTA and CDR2 FQGNSA.

The chain links TRBV5-6 to TRBJ2-3, with 8 bases identical to TRBD1. CDR1 is SGHDT, CDR2 YYEEEE, per germline. V shed 2 bases, J shed 2 bases, and the junction held 4 bases outside the gene matches. This CDR3 comprises 15 residues. The CDR3 loop is CASSFLDRDTDTQYF. The CDR3 nucleotides read TGTGCCAGCAGCTTTTTGGACAGGGACACAGATACGCAGTATTTT.

This chain connects TRBV2 to TRBJ1-2, with TRBD1 matching 10 bases. The ends lost 10 bases at V and 0 bases at J; junction bases unmatched: 11. Germline V gene data show CDR1 as SNHLY and CDR2 as FYNNEI. The CDR3 runs 16 residues. CDR3 nucleotide sequence: TGTGCCACATCCCGGGACAGGGGCCTAGCTAACTATGGCTACACCTTC. Amino acids: CATSRDRGLANYGYTF.

The genes are TRBV5-1 and TRBJ2-2, with D perhaps matching TRBD1 (7 bases). Trimming took 4 bases from V and 4 from J, leaving 17 bases between them. Germline V gene lookup returns CDR1 SGHRS and CDR2 YFSETQ. This CDR3 has 16 residues. The CDR3 spells CASSPPRGAGTGELFF. The CDR3 DNA reads as TGCGCCAGCAGCCCACCCAGGGGGGCAGGCACCGGGGAGCTGTTTTTT.

This chain links TRBV27 with TRBJ1-6; 7 bases are shared with TRBD1. The CDR3 is 15 amino acids. V lost 3 bases to trimming and J lost 7 bases; unmatched junction nucleotides: 6. Germline loops: CDR1 MNHEY, CDR2 SMNVEV (reference sequence). The CDR3: CASSFGTGVNSPLHF. The CDR3, as DNA: TGTGCCAGCAGTTTCGGTACAGGGGTCAATTCACCCCTCCACTTT.

The chain employs TRBV11-2 and TRBJ2-2, with D perhaps TRBD2 (5 bases). V lost 5 bases and J 5 bases, leaving 12 bases between the germline ends. This CDR3 comprises 14 residues. Germline V gene sequence: CDR1 SGHAT, CDR2 FQNNGV. The CDR3 nucleotides read TGTGCCAGCAGCCCCGAGGGATGGACCGGGGAGCTGTTTTTT. Translating it yields CASSPEGWTGELFF.

CDR3 DNA: TGTGCCAGCTCACCATTTTCCGGGACTAACAATGAGCAGTTCTTC. This codes for CASSPFSGTNNEQFF. The rearrangement uses TRBV18 and TRBJ2-1; TRBD2 aligns across 7 bases. V was clipped by 2 bases and J by 5 bases; unmatched bases: 6. The CDR3 covers 15 residues. Germline V gene sequence: CDR1 KGHSH, CDR2 LQKENI.

The chain recombines TRBV18 with TRBJ2-5; 8 positions match TRBD1. Germline CDR1 is KGHSH and CDR2 is LQKENI. This CDR3 spans 15 amino acids. Germline trimming cut 5 bases from V and 5 bases from J; bases unmatched to any gene: 10. CDR3 bases: TGTGCCAGCTCATCCCAGGGGGCCGAGGCGGAGACCCAGTACTTC. It specifies CASSSQGAEAETQYF.

The chain carries TRBV7-9 and TRBJ2-3, with a weak D call TRBD2 (6 bases). CDR1 is SEHNR, CDR2 FQNEAQ, per germline (reference sequence). This CDR3 has 15 amino acids. V lost 3 bases, J lost 4 bases, and 14 bases lay in between. The CDR3 spells CASSFLTSLPDTQYF. The CDR3 DNA is TGTGCCAGCAGCTTCCTGACTAGTCTGCCAGATACGCAGTATTTT.

CDR3 bases: TGTGCCAGCAGCCAATCCGGGACAGGGGTGAACACTGAAGCTTTCTTT. Translating gives CASSQSGTGVNTEAFF. This chain connects TRBV6-6 to TRBJ1-1, with 10 bases fitting TRBD1. With V trimmed by 6 bases and J by 0 bases, 7 bases remained unmatched. Germline V lookup: CDR1 MNHNY, CDR2 SVGAGI (reference sequence). The length of the CDR3 is 16 residues.

This clone has just a few counts. The chain has TRBV5-1 and TRBJ1-6; D uncertain. The CDR3 sequence is 15 residues long. Germline lookup yields CDR1 SGHRS and CDR2 YFSETQ. Trimming took off 4 bases at V and 7 bases at J, with 15 bases between the two ends. CDR3 amino acids: CASSADTWQNSPLHF. CDR3 in DNA: TGCGCCAGCAGCGCAGACACCTGGCAAAATTCACCCCTCCACTTT.

The V call is TRBV7-9, the J call TRBJ1-1; D not resolved. Trimming left V 4 bases short and J 3 bases short, with 15 bases between. The germline gives CDR1 SEHNR, CDR2 FQNEAQ (reference sequence). This CDR3 region has 15 residues. CDR3 residues: CASSSLLKADTEAFF. For the CDR3, the DNA is TGTGCCAGCAGCTCCCTGTTGAAGGCGGACACTGAAGCTTTCTTT.

The rearrangement links TRBV7-8 to TRBJ1-6, with 9 bases identical to TRBD1. Germline V gene data show CDR1 as SGHVS and CDR2 as FQNEAQ. The CDR3 spans 19 residues. The V segment lost 1 base and the J segment 5 bases; nucleotides outside the gene matches: 12. CDR3 in DNA: TGTGCCAGCAGCTTAGGGGCTTTACAGGGGGCCCGTCATAATTCACCCCTCCACTTT. It translates to CASSLGALQGARHNSPLHF.

This sequence joins TRBV19 and TRBJ1-5, with unresolved D. CDR1 is LNHDA, CDR2 SQIVND, per germline (reference sequence). V lost 9 bases to trimming and J lost 0 bases, with 21 bases between them. This CDR3 region has 17 residues. The CDR3 loop is CARRRRTGEYSNQPQHF. CDR3 nucleotide sequence: TGTGCCAGGAGAAGACGGACTGGGGAATATAGCAATCAGCCCCAGCATTTT.

The rearrangement joins TRBV2 to TRBJ2-4; D may be TRBD1 (6 bases). Germline loops: CDR1 SNHLY, CDR2 FYNNEI. This CDR3 comprises 14 residues. V was pared by 6 bases and J by 4 bases, with 13 bases between. CDR3 amino acids: CASSAGVGKNIQYF. The CDR3 bases are TGTGCCAGCAGCGCAGGGGTCGGTAAAAACATTCAGTACTTC.